Listed below are T cell receptor beta chains from one sample, sequenced in a study of shared clonotypes between healthy human individuals. Repertoires were generated with immunoSEQ multiplex PCR, while TCRdb's copy carries only in-frame clones and drops some. The sample has a few million clones, roughly 92% seen once. What was sequenced was naive CD4+ T cells from PBMCs. The receptors were gathered from a man aged 18 to 30 in good health. Some clones in this sample may be carry-over from other donors' samples. CDR3s include the opening cysteine and the closing phenylalanine or tryptophan. The order of the fields is clone size, J gene, D gene, V gene, CDR3 DNA, CDR3 protein. A D gene is named only where the DNA matches it firmly. Part of the rows lack a size; the others show once, few, many or a class for expanded clones.

few TRBJ1-2 . TRBV2 TGTGCCAGCAGTGTAGACAACAACTATGGCTACACCTTC CASSVDNNYGYTF
few TRBJ1-5 . TRBV5-5 TGTGCCAGCAGCTTGGGGACCTTGGGGGGCCAGCCCCAGCATTTT CASSLGTLGGQPQHF
. TRBJ1-1 . TRBV2 TGTGCCAGCAGTGATCAGGGGCGGAACACTGAAGCTTTCTTT CASSDQGRNTEAFF
. TRBJ2-1 TRBD2 TRBV14 TGTGCCAGCAGCCCTACGCGGACTAGTAGTGAGCAGTTCTTC CASSPTRTSSEQFF
. TRBJ1-2 TRBD1 TRBV27 TGTGCCAGCAGCCCAGGGGGGACCTATGGCTACACCTTC CASSPGGTYGYTF
. TRBJ1-4 . TRBV10-2 TGCGCCAGCAGTGAAGTGTGGGAGCCGGCCAGCGAAAAACTGTTTTTT CASSEVWEPASEKLFF
. TRBJ2-3 . TRBV5-4 TGTGCCAGCAGCTTGTTTACAGATACGCAGTATTTT CASSLFTDTQYF
. TRBJ2-5 . TRBV7-2 TGTGCCAGCAGCTTATGGGGGCGCCTGTATGAGACCCAGTACTTC CASSLWGRLYETQYF
. TRBJ2-2 . TRBV7-8 TGTGCCAGCAGCTTACAGCTCCGCGGCACCGGGGAGCTGTTTTTT CASSLQLRGTGELFF
. TRBJ1-1 TRBD1 TRBV9 TGTGCCAGCAGCGCGAGACAGGGGACGGGCACTGAAGCTTTCTTT CASSARQGTGTEAFF
once TRBJ2-1 . TRBV7-3 TGTGCCAGCAGCTTAAGGCGGGACCCCTACAATGAGCAGTTCTTC CASSLRRDPYNEQFF
. TRBJ2-1 . TRBV9 TGTGCCAGCAGCGTAGTAGGTGACCTCGGGCAACAGTTCTTC CASSVVGDLGQQFF
once TRBJ2-3 . TRBV4-3 TGCGCCAGCAGCAACCAGGACACAGATACGCAGTATTTT CASSNQDTDTQYF
. TRBJ2-2 TRBD2 TRBV28 TGTGCCAGCAGTCTCCTAGCGGGAGACACCGGGGAGCTGTTTTTT CASSLLAGDTGELFF
. TRBJ2-4 TRBD1 TRBV29-1 TGCAGCGCTAGAAAGACAGGGAATGAAGACATTCAGTACTTC CSARKTGNEDIQYF
. TRBJ2-7 TRBD2 TRBV4-1 TGCGCCAGCAGCCAAGTAGGGACTAGCGGGAGGGGCGAGCAGTACTTC CASSQVGTSGRGEQYF
. TRBJ1-3 TRBD1 TRBV7-2 TGTGCCAGCAGCTTAAACAGGGGCCTTTTGTCTGGAAACACCATATATTTT CASSLNRGLLSGNTIYF
. TRBJ2-7 . TRBV28 TGTGCCAGCAGTCCAATCCGTAGTGGGTACGAGCAGTACTTC CASSPIRSGYEQYF
. TRBJ1-3 . TRBV19 TGTGCCAGTAGTATGTCATGGGACATGTCTGGAAACACCATATATTTT CASSMSWDMSGNTIYF
. TRBJ2-3 . TRBV6-4 TGTGCCAGCAGTGACTCTCAAGGGAACACAGATACGCAGTATTTT CASSDSQGNTDTQYF
. TRBJ2-7 TRBD1 TRBV6-1 TGTGCCAGCAGGCCGCGGGACAGGGTTCCCTACGAGCAGTACTTC CASRPRDRVPYEQYF
. TRBJ2-2 TRBD2 TRBV6-5 TGTGCCAGCTCAACCGGGGGGGCTAACACCGGGGAGCTGTTTTTT CASSTGGANTGELFF
once TRBJ1-4 . TRBV4-1 TGCGCCAGCAGCCAGGGACGGGACTCAGCTAATGAAAAACTGTTTTTT CASSQGRDSANEKLFF
. TRBJ2-1 . TRBV7-2 TGTGCCACCGCCGGGGGTGAGCAGTTCTTC CATAGGEQFF
. TRBJ2-7 . TRBV7-9 TGTGCCAGCAGCTTAGCTGGGTCGTACGAGCAGTACTTC CASSLAGSYEQYF
. TRBJ2-2 . TRBV2 TGTGCCAGCACACTTGGGGGCCCCGGGGAGCTGTTTTTT CASTLGGPGELFF
. TRBJ2-1 TRBD2 TRBV11-3 TGTGCCAGCAGCCAGCGGGAGCACAATGAGCAGTTCTTC CASSQREHNEQFF
. TRBJ2-3 TRBD2 TRBV28 TGTGCCGCGGGAGGGGGAACAGATACGCAGTATTTT CAAGGGTDTQYF
. TRBJ2-3 TRBD1 TRBV9 TGTGCCAGCAGCGCCCGGGACAGGGCGAATACGCAGTATTTT CASSARDRANTQYF
. TRBJ2-7 TRBD1 TRBV18 TGTGCCAGCTCATCCGGGACAGGGGGTGACGAGCAGTACTTC CASSSGTGGDEQYF
. TRBJ1-2 . TRBV6-5 TGTGCCAGCAGTTACACCGGACAGCCGCTCTATGGCTACACCTTC CASSYTGQPLYGYTF
. TRBJ1-4 . TRBV7-9 TGTGCCAGCAGCTTAGTGGGTAACCCTAATGAAAAACTGTTTTTT CASSLVGNPNEKLFF
. TRBJ2-3 TRBD2 TRBV29-1 TGCAGCGCTGGGCTAGCGGGAGCAACAGATACGCAGTATTTT CSAGLAGATDTQYF